This T cell receptor (beta chain) is from a study of blood T cell repertoires in COVID-19. Study-wide background: Donors in the United States, Italy and Spain gave samples during acute or convalescent COVID-19.

With V trimmed by 3 bases and J by 3 bases, 7 bases remained unmatched. This CDR3 has 17 amino acids. Per the germline V gene, CDR1 is LGHDT and CDR2 is YNNKEL (reference sequence). Source study methods: Counts of nucleated cells, estimated from reference gene primer amplification, were obtained. Assay: immunoSEQ multiplex PCR; the TCRdb copy retains only in-frame clones and omits some. That table gives V, J and clone size, and the DNA gave D and trimming. The data contain approximately 230,000 clones, about 83% of them singletons. Sequencing was performed on peripheral blood. This chain links TRBV3-1 (or the pseudogene TRBV3-2) with TRBJ2-2; TRBD2 agrees at 10 bases. The TCR originated in a man aged 80 or over with acute or convalescent COVID-19. CDR3 bases: TGTGCCAGCAGCCATACCGGGACTAGCGTAGACACCGGGGAGCTGTTTTTT. Translated, it gives CASSHTGTSVDTGELFF.